This T cell receptor beta chain was identified in a study of identical twins. Overall study results and limits: Without tracking the same donors, conclusions rested on cross-sectional statistical analysis. Excess twin sharing in beta out-of-frame sequences was weaker.

CDR1 is DFQATT, CDR2 SNEGSKA, per germline (reference sequence). The CDR3 length is 12 residues. V shed 3 bases and J shed 6 bases, with 8 bases lying between them. TCRdb re-derived calls from the 5' RACE reads in MiXCR, one entry per CDR3 protein. This table has some 790,000 distinct CDR3 sequences, over 15% appearing once. As concerns this clonotype: Its cognate antigen is unknown.

These data also featured in a second study, about T cells expressing NK-cell markers. That study reports: The leading position in the CD3+CD56-NKG2C+ fraction of a few donors also went to these clonotypes.

The TCR sequence derives from a woman aged 18-29 years in good health. The chain recombines TRBV20-1 with TRBJ1-4; D is unresolved. Sequences were obtained from PBMCs. The DNA for the CDR3 is TGCAGTGCTAGCAGGCTTTATGAAAAACTGTTTTTT. Protein sequence: CSASRLYEKLFF.